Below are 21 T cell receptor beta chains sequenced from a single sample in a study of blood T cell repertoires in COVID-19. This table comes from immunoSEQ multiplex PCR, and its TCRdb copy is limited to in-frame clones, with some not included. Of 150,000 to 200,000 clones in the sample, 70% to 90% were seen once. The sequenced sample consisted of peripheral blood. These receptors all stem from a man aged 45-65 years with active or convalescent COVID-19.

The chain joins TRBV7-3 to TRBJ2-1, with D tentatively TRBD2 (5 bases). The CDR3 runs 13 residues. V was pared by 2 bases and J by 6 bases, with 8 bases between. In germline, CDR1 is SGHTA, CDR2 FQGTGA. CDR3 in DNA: TGTGCCAGCAGCTTAGCTAGCTCCAATGAGCAGTTCTTC. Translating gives CASSLASSNEQFF.

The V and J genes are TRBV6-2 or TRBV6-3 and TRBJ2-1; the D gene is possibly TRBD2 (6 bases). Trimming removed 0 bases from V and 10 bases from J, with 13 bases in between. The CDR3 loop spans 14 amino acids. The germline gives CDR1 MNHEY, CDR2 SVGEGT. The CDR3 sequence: CASSYSTSFHEQFF. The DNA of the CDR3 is TGTGCCAGCAGTTACTCGACTAGTTTCCACGAGCAGTTCTTC.

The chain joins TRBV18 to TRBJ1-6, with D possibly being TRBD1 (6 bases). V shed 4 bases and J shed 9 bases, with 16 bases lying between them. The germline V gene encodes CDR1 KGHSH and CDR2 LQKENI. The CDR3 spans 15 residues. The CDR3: CASSHRDTIGSPLHF. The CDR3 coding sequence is TGTGCCAGCTCACACCGGGACACCATAGGTTCACCCCTCCACTTT.

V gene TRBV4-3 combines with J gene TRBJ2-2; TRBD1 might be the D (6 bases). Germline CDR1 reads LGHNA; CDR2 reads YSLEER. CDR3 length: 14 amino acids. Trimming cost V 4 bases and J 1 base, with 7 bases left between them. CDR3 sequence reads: CASSLGGNTGELFF. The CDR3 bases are TGCGCCAGCAGCCTAGGGGGGAACACCGGGGAGCTGTTTTTT.

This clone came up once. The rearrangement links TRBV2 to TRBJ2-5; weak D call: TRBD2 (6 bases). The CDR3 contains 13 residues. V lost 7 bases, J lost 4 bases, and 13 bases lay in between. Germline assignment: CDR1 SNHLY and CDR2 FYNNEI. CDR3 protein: CASKTGVGETQYF. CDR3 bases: TGTGCCAGCAAGACGGGAGTGGGAGAGACCCAGTACTTC.

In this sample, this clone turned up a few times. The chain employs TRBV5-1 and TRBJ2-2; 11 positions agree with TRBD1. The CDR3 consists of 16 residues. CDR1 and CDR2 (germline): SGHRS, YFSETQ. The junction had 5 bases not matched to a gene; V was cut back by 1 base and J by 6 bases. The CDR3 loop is CASSLRGQGASGELFF. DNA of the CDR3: TGCGCCAGCAGCTTGAGAGGACAGGGGGCGTCCGGGGAGCTGTTTTTT.

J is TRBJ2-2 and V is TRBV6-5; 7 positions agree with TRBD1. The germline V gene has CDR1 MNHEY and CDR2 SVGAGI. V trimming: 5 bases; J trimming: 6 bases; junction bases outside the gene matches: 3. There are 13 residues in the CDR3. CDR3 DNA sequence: TGTGCCAGCAGTAGTCAGGGGGCCGGGGAGCTGTTTTTT. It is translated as CASSSQGAGELFF.

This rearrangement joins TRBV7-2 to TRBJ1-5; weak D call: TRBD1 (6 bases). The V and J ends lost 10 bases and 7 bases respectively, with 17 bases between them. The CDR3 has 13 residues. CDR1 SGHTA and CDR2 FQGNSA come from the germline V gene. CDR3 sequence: CAIGGRVGQPQHF. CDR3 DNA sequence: TGTGCCATAGGGGGGAGGGTTGGGCAGCCCCAGCATTTT.

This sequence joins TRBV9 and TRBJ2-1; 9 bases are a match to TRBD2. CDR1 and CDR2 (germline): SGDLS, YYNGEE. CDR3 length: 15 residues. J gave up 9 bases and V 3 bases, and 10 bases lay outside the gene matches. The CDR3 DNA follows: TGTGCCAGCAGCGGTTCGGGACTAGCTGGTCGTGAGCAGTTCTTC. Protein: CASSGSGLAGREQFF.

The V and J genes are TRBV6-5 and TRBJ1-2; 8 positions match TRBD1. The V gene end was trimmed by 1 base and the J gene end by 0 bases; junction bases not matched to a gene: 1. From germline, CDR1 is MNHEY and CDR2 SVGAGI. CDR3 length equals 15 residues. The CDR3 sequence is CASSYWTGTNYGYTF. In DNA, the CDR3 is TGTGCCAGCAGTTACTGGACAGGGACTAACTATGGCTACACCTTC.

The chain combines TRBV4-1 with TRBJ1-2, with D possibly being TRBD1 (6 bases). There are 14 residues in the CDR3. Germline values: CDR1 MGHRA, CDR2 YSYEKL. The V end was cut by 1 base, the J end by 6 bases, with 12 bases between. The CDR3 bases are TGCGCCAGCAGCCAAGGGGACAAATATGATGGCTACACCTTC. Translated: CASSQGDKYDGYTF.

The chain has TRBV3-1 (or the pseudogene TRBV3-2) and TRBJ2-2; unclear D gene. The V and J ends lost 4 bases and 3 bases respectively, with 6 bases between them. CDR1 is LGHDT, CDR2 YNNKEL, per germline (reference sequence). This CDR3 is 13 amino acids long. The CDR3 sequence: CASSRSYTGELFF. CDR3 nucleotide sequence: TGTGCCAGCAGCCGAAGCTACACCGGGGAGCTGTTTTTT.

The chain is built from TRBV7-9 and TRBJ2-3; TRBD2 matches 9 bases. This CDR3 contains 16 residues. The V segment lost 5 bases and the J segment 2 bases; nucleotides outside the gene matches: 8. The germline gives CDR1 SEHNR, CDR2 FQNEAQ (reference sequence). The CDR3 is CASSHSGGYLTDTQYF. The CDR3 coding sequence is TGTGCCAGCAGCCATAGCGGGGGATACCTCACAGATACGCAGTATTTT.

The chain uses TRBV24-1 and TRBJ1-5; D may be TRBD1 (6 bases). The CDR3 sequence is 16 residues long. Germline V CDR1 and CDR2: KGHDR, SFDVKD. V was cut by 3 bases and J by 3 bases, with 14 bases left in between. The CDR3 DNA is TGTGCCACCAGTGATAATCGAGGACAGCCCAATCAGCCCCAGCATTTT. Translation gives CATSDNRGQPNQPQHF.

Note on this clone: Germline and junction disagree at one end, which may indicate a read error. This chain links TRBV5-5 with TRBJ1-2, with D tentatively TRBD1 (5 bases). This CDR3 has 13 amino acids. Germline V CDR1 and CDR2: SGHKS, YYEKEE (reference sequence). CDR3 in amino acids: CASSLGRQSLENF. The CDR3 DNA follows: TGTGCCAGCAGCTTGGGCCGACAGTCCCTGGAGAACTTC.

The CDR3 DNA is TGTGCCAGCAGCAAAGGCAGGGGGTGGGTACCCCTCCACTTT. It encodes CASSKGRGWVPLHF. V gene TRBV21-1 combines with J gene TRBJ1-6; the D call TRBD1 from the table was never checked on the DNA. TRBV21-1 is assigned pseudogene status. The CDR3 runs to 14 residues.

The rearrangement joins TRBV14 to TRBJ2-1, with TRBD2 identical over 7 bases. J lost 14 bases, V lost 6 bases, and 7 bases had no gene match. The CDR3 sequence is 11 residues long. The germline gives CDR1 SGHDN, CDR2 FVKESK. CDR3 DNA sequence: TGTGCCAGCAGTTTAGGCGGGAGAAAGTTCTTC. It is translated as CASSLGGRKFF.

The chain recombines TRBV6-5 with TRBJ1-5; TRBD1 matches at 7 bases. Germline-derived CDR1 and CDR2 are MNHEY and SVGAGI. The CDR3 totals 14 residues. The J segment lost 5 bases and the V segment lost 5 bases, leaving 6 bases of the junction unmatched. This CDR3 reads CASSPDRVYQPQHF. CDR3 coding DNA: TGTGCCAGCAGTCCTGACAGGGTTTATCAGCCCCAGCATTTT.

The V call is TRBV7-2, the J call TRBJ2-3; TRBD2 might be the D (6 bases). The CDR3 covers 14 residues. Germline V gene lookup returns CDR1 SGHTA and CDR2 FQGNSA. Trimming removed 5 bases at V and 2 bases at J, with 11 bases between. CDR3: CASSGSGATDTQYF. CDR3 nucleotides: TGTGCCAGCAGCGGTAGCGGAGCCACAGATACGCAGTATTTT.

The CDR3 protein is CASSPRQGQNYGYTF. As DNA, the CDR3 is TGTGCCAGCAGCCCCCGCCAGGGGCAGAACTATGGCTACACCTTC. The chain uses TRBV7-9 and TRBJ1-2, with a weak D call TRBD1 (6 bases). Deletions cut 5 bases from V and 2 bases from J, with 15 bases between. The CDR3 runs to 15 residues. Per the germline V gene, CDR1 is SEHNR and CDR2 is FQNEAQ (reference sequence).

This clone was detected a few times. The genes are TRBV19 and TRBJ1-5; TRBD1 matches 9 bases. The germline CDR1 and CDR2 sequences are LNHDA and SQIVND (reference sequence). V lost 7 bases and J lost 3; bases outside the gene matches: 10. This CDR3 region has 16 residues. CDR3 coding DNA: TGTGCCAGTACCACGGGACAGGGTAATTCCAATCAGCCCCAGCATTTT. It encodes CASTTGQGNSNQPQHF.